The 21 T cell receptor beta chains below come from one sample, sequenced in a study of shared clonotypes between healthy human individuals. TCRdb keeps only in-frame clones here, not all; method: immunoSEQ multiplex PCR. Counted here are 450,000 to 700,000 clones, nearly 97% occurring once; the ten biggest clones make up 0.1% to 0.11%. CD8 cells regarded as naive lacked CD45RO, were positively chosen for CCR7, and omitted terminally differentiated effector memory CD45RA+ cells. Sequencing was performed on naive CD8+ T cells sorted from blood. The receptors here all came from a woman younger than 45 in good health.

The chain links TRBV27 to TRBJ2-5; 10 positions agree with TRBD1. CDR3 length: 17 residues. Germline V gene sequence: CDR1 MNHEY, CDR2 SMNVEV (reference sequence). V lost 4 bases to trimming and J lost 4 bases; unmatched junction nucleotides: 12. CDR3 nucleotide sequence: TGTGCCAGCAGTTCCAAACGCGGGACAGGGGACAGAGAGACCCAGTACTTC. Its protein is CASSSKRGTGDRETQYF.

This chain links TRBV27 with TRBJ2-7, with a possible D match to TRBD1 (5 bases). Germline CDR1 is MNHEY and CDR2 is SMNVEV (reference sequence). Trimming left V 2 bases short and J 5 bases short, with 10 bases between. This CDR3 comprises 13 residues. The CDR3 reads CASSLIRAHEQYF. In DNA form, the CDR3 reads TGTGCCAGCAGTTTAATCAGGGCCCACGAGCAGTACTTC.

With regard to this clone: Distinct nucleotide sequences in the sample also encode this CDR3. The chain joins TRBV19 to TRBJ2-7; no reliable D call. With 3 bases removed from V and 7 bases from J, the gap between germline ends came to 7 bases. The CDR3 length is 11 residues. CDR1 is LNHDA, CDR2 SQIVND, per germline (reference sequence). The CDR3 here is CASSILGEQYF. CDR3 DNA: TGTGCCAGTAGTATTTTGGGGGAGCAGTACTTC.

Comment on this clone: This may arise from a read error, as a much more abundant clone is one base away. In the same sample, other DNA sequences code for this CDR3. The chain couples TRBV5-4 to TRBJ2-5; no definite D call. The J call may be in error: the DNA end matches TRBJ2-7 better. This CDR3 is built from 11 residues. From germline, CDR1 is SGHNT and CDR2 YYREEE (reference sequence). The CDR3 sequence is CASSSDYEQYF. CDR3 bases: TGTGCCAGCAGCTCCGACTACGAGCAGTACTTC.

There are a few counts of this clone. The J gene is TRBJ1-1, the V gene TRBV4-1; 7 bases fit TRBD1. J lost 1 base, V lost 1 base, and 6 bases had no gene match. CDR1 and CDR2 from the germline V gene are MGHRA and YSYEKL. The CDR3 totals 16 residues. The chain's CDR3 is CASSQVTRQGNTEAFF. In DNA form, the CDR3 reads TGCGCCAGCAGCCAAGTAACAAGACAGGGGAACACTGAAGCTTTCTTT.

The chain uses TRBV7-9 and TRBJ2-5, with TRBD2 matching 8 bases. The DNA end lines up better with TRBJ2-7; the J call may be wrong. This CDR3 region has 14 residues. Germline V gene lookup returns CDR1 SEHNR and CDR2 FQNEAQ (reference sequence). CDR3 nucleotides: TGTGCCAGCAGTACCAGCGGGGGCTCCTACGAGCAGTACTTC. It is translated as CASSTSGGSYEQYF.

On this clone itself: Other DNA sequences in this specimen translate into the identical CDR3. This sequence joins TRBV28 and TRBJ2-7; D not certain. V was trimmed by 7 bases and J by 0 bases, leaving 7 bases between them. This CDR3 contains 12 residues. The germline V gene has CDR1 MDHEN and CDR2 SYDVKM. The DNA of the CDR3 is TGTGCCAGCACAGCTCCCTCCTACGAGCAGTACTTC. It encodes CASTAPSYEQYF.

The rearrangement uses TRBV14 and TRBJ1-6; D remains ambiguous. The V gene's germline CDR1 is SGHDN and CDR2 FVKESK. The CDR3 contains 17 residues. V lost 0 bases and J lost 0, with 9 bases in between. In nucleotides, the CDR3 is TGTGCCAGCAGCCAAGATGAGGCAAGCTCCTATAATTCACCCCTCCACTTT. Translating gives CASSQDEASSYNSPLHF.

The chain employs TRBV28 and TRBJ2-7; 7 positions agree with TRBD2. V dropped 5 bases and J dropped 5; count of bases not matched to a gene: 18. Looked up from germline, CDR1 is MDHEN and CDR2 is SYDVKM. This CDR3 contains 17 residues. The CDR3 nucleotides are TGTGCCAGCAGTGCCCTCGGTAGCGGGTGGGGGGTCAACGAGCAGTACTTC. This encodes CASSALGSGWGVNEQYF.

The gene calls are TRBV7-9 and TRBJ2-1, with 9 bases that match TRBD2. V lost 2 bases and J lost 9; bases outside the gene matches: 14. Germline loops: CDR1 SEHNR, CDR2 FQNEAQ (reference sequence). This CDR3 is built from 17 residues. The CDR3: CASSLSRGSGSGTEQFF. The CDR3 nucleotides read TGTGCCAGCAGCTTATCGCGGGGTAGCGGGAGTGGCACTGAGCAGTTCTTC.

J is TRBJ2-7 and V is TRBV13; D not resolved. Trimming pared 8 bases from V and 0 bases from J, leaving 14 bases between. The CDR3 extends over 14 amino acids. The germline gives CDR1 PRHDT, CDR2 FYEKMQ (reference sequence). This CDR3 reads CASRVLLSSYEQYF. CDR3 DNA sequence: TGTGCCAGCCGGGTCCTTCTCAGCTCCTACGAGCAGTACTTC.

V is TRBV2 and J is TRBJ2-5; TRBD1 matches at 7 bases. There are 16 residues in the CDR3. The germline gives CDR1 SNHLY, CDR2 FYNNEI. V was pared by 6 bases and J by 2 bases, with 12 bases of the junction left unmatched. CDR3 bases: TGTGCCAGCAGCGATCGGACCGGGACAGTTCAAGAGACCCAGTACTTC. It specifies CASSDRTGTVQETQYF. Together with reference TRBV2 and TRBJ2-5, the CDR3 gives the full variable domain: EPEVTQTPSHQVTQMGQEVILRCVPISNHLYFYWYRQILGQKVEFLVSFYNNEISEKSEIFDDQFSVERPDGSNFTLKIRSTKLEDSAMYFCASSDRTGTVQETQYFGPGTRLLVL.

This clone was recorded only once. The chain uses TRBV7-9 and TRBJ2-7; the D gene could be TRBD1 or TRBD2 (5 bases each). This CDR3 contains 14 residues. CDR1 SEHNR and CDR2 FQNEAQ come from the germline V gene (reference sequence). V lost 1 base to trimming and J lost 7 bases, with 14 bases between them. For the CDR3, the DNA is TGTGCCAGCAGCTTAGGGGGACCCCCCTTGGAGCAGTACTTC. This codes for CASSLGGPPLEQYF.

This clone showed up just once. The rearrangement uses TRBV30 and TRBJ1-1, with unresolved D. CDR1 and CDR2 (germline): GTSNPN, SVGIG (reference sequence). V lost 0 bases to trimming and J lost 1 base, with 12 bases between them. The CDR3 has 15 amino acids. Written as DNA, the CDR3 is TGTGCCTGGAGTGTAGAGGGAGCACAGAACACTGAAGCTTTCTTT. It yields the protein CAWSVEGAQNTEAFF. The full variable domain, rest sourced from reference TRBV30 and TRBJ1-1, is SQTIHQWPATLVQPVGSPLSLECTVEGTSNPNLYWYRQAAGRGLQLLFYSVGIGQISSEVPQNLSASRPQDRQFILSSKKLLLSDSGFYLCAWSVEGAQNTEAFFGQGTRLTVV.

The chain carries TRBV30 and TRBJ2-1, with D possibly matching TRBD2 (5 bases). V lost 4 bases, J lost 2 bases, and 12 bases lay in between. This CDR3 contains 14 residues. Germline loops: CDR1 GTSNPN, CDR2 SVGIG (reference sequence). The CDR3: CAWTSGRAYNEQFF. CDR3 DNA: TGTGCCTGGACGTCGGGAAGGGCCTACAATGAGCAGTTCTTC.

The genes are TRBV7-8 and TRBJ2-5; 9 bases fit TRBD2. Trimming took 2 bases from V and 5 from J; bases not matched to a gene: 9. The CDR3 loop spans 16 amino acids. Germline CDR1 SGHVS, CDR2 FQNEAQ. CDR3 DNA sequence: TGTGCCAGCAGCTTAAGGGCGGGAGGGCCGAAGGAGACCCAGTACTTC. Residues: CASSLRAGGPKETQYF. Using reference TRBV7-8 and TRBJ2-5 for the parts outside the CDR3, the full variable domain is GAGVSQSPRYKVAKRGQDVALRCDPISGHVSLFWYQQALGQGPEFLTYFQNEAQLDKSGLPSDRFFAERPEGSVSTLKIQRTQQEDSAVYLCASSLRAGGPKETQYFGPGTRLLVL.

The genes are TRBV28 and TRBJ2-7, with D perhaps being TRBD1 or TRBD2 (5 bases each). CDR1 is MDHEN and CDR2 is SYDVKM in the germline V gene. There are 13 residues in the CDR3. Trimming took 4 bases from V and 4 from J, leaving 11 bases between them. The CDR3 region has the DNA TGTGCCAGCAGTTCCATCAGGGAGTACGAGCAGTACTTC. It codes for CASSSIREYEQYF.

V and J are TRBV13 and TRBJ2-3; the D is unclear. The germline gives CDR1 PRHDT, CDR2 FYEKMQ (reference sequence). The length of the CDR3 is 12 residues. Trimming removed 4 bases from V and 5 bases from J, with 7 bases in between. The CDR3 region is CASSYSEDTQYF. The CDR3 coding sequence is TGTGCCAGCAGCTACAGCGAAGATACGCAGTATTTT.

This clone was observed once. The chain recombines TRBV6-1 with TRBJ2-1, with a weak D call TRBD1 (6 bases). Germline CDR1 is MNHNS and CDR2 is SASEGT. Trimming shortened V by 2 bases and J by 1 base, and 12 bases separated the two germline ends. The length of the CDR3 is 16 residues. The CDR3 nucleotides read TGTGCCAGCAGTGAATTGACCCAGGGGTCCTACAATGAGCAGTTCTTC. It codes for CASSELTQGSYNEQFF.

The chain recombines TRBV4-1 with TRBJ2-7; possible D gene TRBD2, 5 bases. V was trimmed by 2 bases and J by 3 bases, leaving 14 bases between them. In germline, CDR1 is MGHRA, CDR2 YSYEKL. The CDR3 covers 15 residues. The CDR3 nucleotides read TGCGCCAGCAGCCAAAGAGAAACTACTAGCTACGAGCAGTACTTC. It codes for CASSQRETTSYEQYF.

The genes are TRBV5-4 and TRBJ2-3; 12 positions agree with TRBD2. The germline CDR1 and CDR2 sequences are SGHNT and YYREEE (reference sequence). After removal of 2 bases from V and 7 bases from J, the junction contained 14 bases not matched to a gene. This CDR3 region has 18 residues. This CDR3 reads CASSLASGRARAANTQYF. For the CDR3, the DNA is TGTGCCAGCAGCTTAGCTAGCGGGAGGGCCCGAGCGGCAAATACGCAGTATTTT.